The 14 T cell receptor beta chains presented below share a single source sample, sequenced in a study of blood T cell repertoires in COVID-19. Libraries were prepared by immunoSEQ multiplex PCR; TCRdb keeps only in-frame clonotypes and omits some of them. Of about 160,000 clones in the sample, approximately 79% were seen once. The sample consisted of peripheral blood. These TCRs come from a woman aged 60-75 years with COVID-19, enrolled during active disease.

The chain is built from TRBV7-2 and TRBJ1-1, with D hard to call. Germline loops: CDR1 SGHTA, CDR2 FQGNSA. CDR3 length equals 13 residues. Trimming removed 3 bases from V and 5 bases from J, with 10 bases in between. The CDR3 protein is CASSFAGETEAFF. CDR3 DNA sequence: TGTGCCAGCAGCTTCGCAGGTGAAACTGAAGCTTTCTTT.

The J gene is TRBJ2-3, the V gene TRBV29-1, with 8 bases fitting TRBD1. Germline lookup yields CDR1 SQVTM and CDR2 ANQGSEA. This CDR3 contains 13 residues. V gave up 7 bases and J gave up 3 bases; unmatched junction bases: 6. CDR3 DNA: TGCAGCGGCTGGACAGGGATGACAGATACGCAGTATTTT. Encoded protein: CSGWTGMTDTQYF.

The V and J genes are TRBV28 and TRBJ2-5; TRBD2 agrees at 8 bases. Unmatched junction bases numbered 4, after V lost 2 bases and J lost 5 bases. The germline V gene has CDR1 MDHEN and CDR2 SYDVKM. The CDR3 runs to 14 residues. The CDR3 sequence is CASSLRGGLETQYF. As DNA, the CDR3 is TGTGCCAGCAGTTTACGGGGGGGCCTTGAGACCCAGTACTTC.

The chain couples TRBV7-3 to TRBJ2-2, with 8 bases that match TRBD2. V shed 2 bases and J 7 bases; nucleotides not matched to a gene: 9. The CDR3 contains 16 residues. Per the germline V gene, CDR1 is SGHTA and CDR2 is FQGTGA. The CDR3 is CASSLVPAGAVGELFF. CDR3 nucleotide sequence: TGTGCCAGCAGCTTAGTGCCAGCGGGAGCGGTCGGGGAGCTGTTTTTT.

V usage is TRBV19 and J usage is TRBJ2-1; 10 nucleotides match TRBD2. V shed 5 bases and J 2 bases; nucleotides not matched to a gene: 12. The CDR3 contains 18 residues. Looked up from germline, CDR1 is LNHDA and CDR2 is SQIVND (reference sequence). The DNA of the CDR3 is TGTGCCAGTAGTCCCGGGGGTAGCGGGAGGATAACCTACAATGAGCAGTTCTTC. Protein: CASSPGGSGRITYNEQFF.

The chain uses TRBV14 and TRBJ1-2; 9 bases fit TRBD1. Unmatched junction bases numbered 10, after V lost 1 base and J lost 7 bases. The CDR3 contains 16 residues. Germline CDR1 reads SGHDN; CDR2 reads FVKESK. CDR3 loop: CASSQAGTGIGGGYTF. CDR3 coding DNA: TGTGCCAGCAGCCAAGCCGGGACAGGGATCGGCGGTGGCTACACCTTC.

The gene calls are TRBV5-6 and TRBJ1-1, with 11 bases matching TRBD1. This CDR3 is 16 amino acids long. The V segment lost 3 bases and the J segment 2 bases; nucleotides outside the gene matches: 6. The germline CDR1 and CDR2 sequences are SGHDT and YYEEEE. The CDR3 DNA reads as TGTGCCAGCAGCTCACACCGGACAGGGGGCAACACTGAAGCTTTCTTT. Translation: CASSSHRTGGNTEAFF.

This clone was detected ten times or more. The gene calls are TRBV7-3 and TRBJ2-1; 14 bases are shared with TRBD2. Germline CDR1 SGHTA, CDR2 FQGTGA. The CDR3 has 18 amino acids. V dropped 4 bases and J dropped 0; count of bases not matched to a gene: 5. DNA of the CDR3: TGTGCCAGCAGCTCCCGGACTAGCGGGAGGAGCTCCTACAATGAGCAGTTCTTC. Protein product: CASSSRTSGRSSYNEQFF.

V is TRBV7-2 and J is TRBJ2-7, with TRBD2 identical over 13 bases. The CDR3 loop spans 15 amino acids. The germline V gene has CDR1 SGHTA and CDR2 FQGNSA. V shed 6 bases and J 2 bases; nucleotides not matched to a gene: 4. CDR3 DNA sequence: TGTGCCAGCAGTTGGGGACTAGCGGGACCCTACGAGCAGTACTTC. Encoded protein: CASSWGLAGPYEQYF.

This rearrangement joins TRBV11-3 to TRBJ2-5; 7 nucleotides align to TRBD2. The germline gives CDR1 SGHNT, CDR2 YENEEA. J lost 4 bases, V lost 5 bases, and 7 bases had no gene match. There are 14 residues in the CDR3. DNA for the CDR3: TGTGCCAGCAGCCCAACGCGGGGGTCAGAGACCCAGTACTTC. Its translation is CASSPTRGSETQYF.

This rearrangement joins TRBV6-5 to TRBJ1-3, with TRBD1 identical over 8 bases. This CDR3 is 15 amino acids long. CDR1 and CDR2 from the germline V gene are MNHEY and SVGAGI. J gave up 3 bases and V 6 bases, and 7 bases lay outside the gene matches. The CDR3 loop reads CASRVQGGGGNTIYF. The CDR3 DNA reads as TGTGCCAGCAGAGTACAGGGGGGCGGTGGAAACACCATATATTTT.

CDR3: CASSLGERYGYTF. The CDR3 DNA reads as TGTGCCAGCAGTTTAGGCGAGCGCTATGGCTACACCTTC. The V and J genes are TRBV27 and TRBJ1-2; unclear D gene. Germline V gives CDR1 MNHEY, CDR2 SMNVEV (reference sequence). The CDR3 runs to 13 residues. V was clipped by 2 bases and J by 4 bases, with 8 bases between them.

The rearrangement links TRBV10-3 to TRBJ2-1; 9 bases are a match to TRBD2. V was clipped by 4 bases and J by 4 bases; unmatched bases: 5. CDR3 length: 15 amino acids. Germline CDR1 is ENHRY and CDR2 is SYGVKD. The CDR3, as DNA: TGTGCCATCAGTGTAGTAGCGGGGGAATACAATGAGCAGTTCTTC. It codes for CAISVVAGEYNEQFF.

This chain joins TRBV7-8 and TRBJ2-1; D is perhaps TRBD2 (6 bases). This CDR3 spans 13 amino acids. CDR1 and CDR2 from the germline V gene are SGHVS and FQNEAQ. Trimming left V 8 bases short and J 10 bases short, with 18 bases between. The CDR3 sequence: CASARRETGEQFF. CDR3 coding DNA: TGTGCCAGCGCTAGGAGGGAGACCGGCGAGCAGTTCTTC. The whole variable domain, filled in from reference TRBV7-8 and TRBJ2-1, reads GAGVSQSPRYKVAKRGQDVALRCDPISGHVSLFWYQQALGQGPEFLTYFQNEAQLDKSGLPSDRFFAERPEGSVSTLKIQRTQQEDSAVYLCASARRETGEQFFGPGTRLTVL.